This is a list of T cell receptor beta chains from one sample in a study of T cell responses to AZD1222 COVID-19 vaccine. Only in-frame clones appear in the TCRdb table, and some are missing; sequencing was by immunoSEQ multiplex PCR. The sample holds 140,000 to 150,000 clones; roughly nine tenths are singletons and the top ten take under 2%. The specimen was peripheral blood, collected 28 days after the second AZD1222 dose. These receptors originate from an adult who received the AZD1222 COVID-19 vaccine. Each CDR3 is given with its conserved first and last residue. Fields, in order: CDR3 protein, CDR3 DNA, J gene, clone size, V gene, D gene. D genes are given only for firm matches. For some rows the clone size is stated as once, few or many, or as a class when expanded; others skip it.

cdr3_aa: CASITDRELSDTQYF
cdr3_nt: TGTGCCAGCATCACGGACAGGGAGCTTTCAGATACGCAGTATTTT
j_call: TRBJ2-3
clone_size: .
v_call: TRBV7-9
d_call: TRBD1

cdr3_aa: CASSLAGVLYNEQFF
cdr3_nt: TGTGCCAGCAGCTTAGCAGGGGTACTATACAATGAGCAGTTCTTC
j_call: TRBJ2-1
clone_size: .
v_call: TRBV11-2
d_call: .

cdr3_aa: CSVFGQGRTEAFF
cdr3_nt: TGCAGCGTGTTCGGACAGGGGAGGACTGAAGCTTTCTTT
j_call: TRBJ1-1
clone_size: .
v_call: TRBV29-1
d_call: TRBD1

cdr3_aa: CASSMGGTGGYNEQFF
cdr3_nt: TGTGCCAGCAGCATGGGGGGGACAGGTGGCTACAATGAGCAGTTCTTC
j_call: TRBJ2-1
clone_size: .
v_call: TRBV5-4
d_call: .

cdr3_aa: CASIPWADQETQYF
cdr3_nt: TGTGCCAGCATTCCCTGGGCAGACCAAGAGACCCAGTACTTC
j_call: TRBJ2-5
clone_size: .
v_call: TRBV7-2
d_call: .

cdr3_aa: CASSLDSGGGTEAFF
cdr3_nt: TGCGCCAGCAGCTTGGATTCGGGAGGGGGCACTGAAGCTTTCTTT
j_call: TRBJ1-1
clone_size: .
v_call: TRBV5-1
d_call: .

cdr3_aa: CASRAGQTSSYEQYF
cdr3_nt: TGTGCCAGCAGGGCCGGACAGACGAGCTCCTACGAGCAGTACTTC
j_call: TRBJ2-7
clone_size: .
v_call: TRBV6-5
d_call: .

cdr3_aa: CASSLLSGWAFF
cdr3_nt: TGTGCCAGCAGCCTTCTTTCGGGGTGGGCTTTCTTT
j_call: TRBJ1-1
clone_size: .
v_call: TRBV6-6
d_call: .

cdr3_aa: CASSLQRGYEQFF
cdr3_nt: TGCGCCAGCAGCCTTCAAAGGGGATATGAGCAGTTCTTC
j_call: TRBJ2-1
clone_size: .
v_call: TRBV4-1
d_call: .

cdr3_aa: CASSHSGTSGDYEQYF
cdr3_nt: TGTGCCAGTAGTCACTCCGGGACTAGCGGGGACTACGAGCAGTACTTC
j_call: TRBJ2-7
clone_size: .
v_call: TRBV19
d_call: TRBD2

cdr3_aa: CASSPPTLEHQPQHF
cdr3_nt: TGTGCCAGCAGCCCACCGACCCTTGAGCATCAGCCCCAGCATTTT
j_call: TRBJ1-5
clone_size: .
v_call: TRBV28
d_call: .

cdr3_aa: CASSDSVTSYGYTF
cdr3_nt: TGTGCCAGCAGTGACTCTGTGACGAGCTATGGCTACACCTTC
j_call: TRBJ1-2
clone_size: .
v_call: TRBV6-5
d_call: .

cdr3_aa: CASSLRRAGNYEQYF
cdr3_nt: TGTGCCAGCAGCTTACGTCGGGCGGGGAACTACGAGCAGTACTTC
j_call: TRBJ2-7
clone_size: .
v_call: TRBV7-8
d_call: .

cdr3_aa: CASSEDENTEAFF
cdr3_nt: TGTGCCAGCAGTGAGGATGAGAACACTGAAGCTTTCTTT
j_call: TRBJ1-1
clone_size: .
v_call: TRBV2
d_call: .

cdr3_aa: CASSPTRSLNYGYTF
cdr3_nt: TGTGCCAGTAGTCCCACAAGGAGCCTTAACTATGGCTACACCTTC
j_call: TRBJ1-2
clone_size: .
v_call: TRBV19
d_call: .

cdr3_aa: CASSFSGGNTEAFF
cdr3_nt: TGTGCCAGCAGCTTCTCCGGGGGTAACACTGAAGCTTTCTTT
j_call: TRBJ1-1
clone_size: once
v_call: TRBV6-5
d_call: .

cdr3_aa: CASSSLGRAYEQYF
cdr3_nt: TGTGCCAGCAGCTCCCTAGGGAGGGCCTACGAGCAGTACTTC
j_call: TRBJ2-7
clone_size: .
v_call: TRBV7-2
d_call: TRBD2

cdr3_aa: CASSARQGWGNQPQHF
cdr3_nt: TGTGCCAGCAGCGCCCGACAGGGATGGGGCAATCAGCCCCAGCATTTT
j_call: TRBJ1-5
clone_size: .
v_call: TRBV27
d_call: TRBD1

cdr3_aa: CASSSRQGGNSPLHF
cdr3_nt: TGTGCCAGCAGTTCCCGACAGGGAGGTAATTCACCCCTCCACTTT
j_call: TRBJ1-6
clone_size: .
v_call: TRBV6-5
d_call: TRBD1

cdr3_aa: CASSLGVGGVSF
cdr3_nt: TGTGCCAGCAGCTTAGGGGTAGGGGGCGTTTCATTT
j_call: TRBJ2-3
clone_size: .
v_call: TRBV7-9
d_call: TRBD1

cdr3_aa: CASSYGLAPYEQYF
cdr3_nt: TGTGCCAGCAGTTACGGGCTAGCCCCCTACGAGCAGTACTTC
j_call: TRBJ2-7
clone_size: .
v_call: TRBV6-2/TRBV6-3
d_call: .

cdr3_aa: CASSYWGNEQFF
cdr3_nt: TGTGCCAGCAGTTATTGGGGGAATGAGCAGTTCTTC
j_call: TRBJ2-1
clone_size: .
v_call: TRBV28
d_call: .

cdr3_aa: CASSQDSPTLVGTYNEQFF
cdr3_nt: TGCGCCAGCAGCCAAGATTCGCCGACCTTAGTCGGGACCTACAATGAGCAGTTCTTC
j_call: TRBJ2-1
clone_size: .
v_call: TRBV4-3
d_call: .

cdr3_aa: CASSFLQMNSYNEQFF
cdr3_nt: TGTGCCAGCAGTTTTTTACAGATGAATTCCTACAATGAGCAGTTCTTC
j_call: TRBJ2-1
clone_size: .
v_call: TRBV28
d_call: .

cdr3_aa: CAISEWMTGKAEAFF
cdr3_nt: TGTGCCATCAGTGAGTGGATGACAGGGAAGGCTGAAGCTTTCTTT
j_call: TRBJ1-1
clone_size: .
v_call: TRBV10-3
d_call: TRBD1

cdr3_aa: CASSLGRAEQFF
cdr3_nt: TGTGCCAGCAGCTTGGGAAGAGCTGAGCAGTTCTTC
j_call: TRBJ2-1
clone_size: .
v_call: TRBV5-6
d_call: .

cdr3_aa: CASSLGGYTIYF
cdr3_nt: TGTGCCAGCAGCTTGGGGGGCTACACCATATATTTT
j_call: TRBJ1-3
clone_size: .
v_call: TRBV5-8
d_call: .

cdr3_aa: CASSVGAGRNSPPDTQYF
cdr3_nt: TGTGCCAGCAGCGTAGGGGCGGGAAGGAATAGCCCCCCAGATACGCAGTATTTT
j_call: TRBJ2-3
clone_size: .
v_call: TRBV9
d_call: .

cdr3_aa: CASSRTSGSYEQYF
cdr3_nt: TGTGCCAGTTCTAGGACTAGCGGGAGTTACGAGCAGTACTTC
j_call: TRBJ2-7
clone_size: .
v_call: TRBV19
d_call: TRBD2

cdr3_aa: CASSVQGTPGRSNEQFF
cdr3_nt: TGTGCCAGCAGCGTTCAGGGGACTCCGGGAAGGAGCAATGAGCAGTTCTTC
j_call: TRBJ2-1
clone_size: .
v_call: TRBV9
d_call: .

cdr3_aa: CASSLYRGDEQYF
cdr3_nt: TGTGCCAGCAGTTTATACAGGGGTGACGAGCAGTACTTC
j_call: TRBJ2-7
clone_size: .
v_call: TRBV27
d_call: TRBD1

cdr3_aa: CASRATSGPQYF
cdr3_nt: TGTGCCAGCAGAGCAACCTCAGGGCCCCAGTACTTC
j_call: TRBJ2-5
clone_size: .
v_call: TRBV6-5
d_call: .

cdr3_aa: CASGWADTGYEQYF
cdr3_nt: TGTGCCAGCGGCTGGGCCGATACCGGCTACGAGCAGTACTTC
j_call: TRBJ2-7
clone_size: .
v_call: TRBV6-5
d_call: .

cdr3_aa: CASSPGQLNTEAFF
cdr3_nt: TGTGCCAGCAGCCCGGGACAGCTGAACACTGAAGCTTTCTTT
j_call: TRBJ1-1
clone_size: .
v_call: TRBV7-6
d_call: TRBD1

cdr3_aa: CASRPTSIGGQAGVGFF
cdr3_nt: TGTGCCAGCAGACCAACAAGTATAGGGGGACAGGCGGGAGTTGGGTTCTTC
j_call: TRBJ2-1
clone_size: .
v_call: TRBV11-2
d_call: .

cdr3_aa: CASSEDLKGYTEAFF
cdr3_nt: TGTGCCAGCAGTGAAGACCTTAAAGGCTACACTGAAGCTTTCTTT
j_call: TRBJ1-1
clone_size: .
v_call: TRBV2
d_call: .

cdr3_aa: CAISDGGYSNQPQHF
cdr3_nt: TGTGCCATCAGTGACGGGGGTTATAGCAATCAGCCCCAGCATTTT
j_call: TRBJ1-5
clone_size: once
v_call: TRBV10-3
d_call: .

cdr3_aa: CASSSRTAYGYTF
cdr3_nt: TGTGCCAGCAGCTCACGGACAGCCTATGGCTACACCTTC
j_call: TRBJ1-2
clone_size: .
v_call: TRBV7-9
d_call: .

cdr3_aa: CASSPTMNTEAFF
cdr3_nt: TGTGCCAGCAGCCCGACGATGAACACTGAAGCTTTCTTT
j_call: TRBJ1-1
clone_size: .
v_call: TRBV7-9
d_call: .

cdr3_aa: CASKRGSYEQYF
cdr3_nt: TGTGCCAGCAAGCGAGGATCCTACGAGCAGTACTTC
j_call: TRBJ2-7
clone_size: once
v_call: TRBV6-5
d_call: .